This TCR beta chain comes out of a study of blood T cell repertoires in COVID-19. About the study: The cDNA or gDNA used as material had been derived from T cells, B-cell-depleted T cells, or PBMCs.

The CDR3 is 14 residues long. V dropped 2 bases and J dropped 5 bases, with 12 bases sitting between them. The V gene's germline CDR1 is MNHEY and CDR2 SVGAGI. Patients from Seattle were sampled longitudinally, starting during active infection. Assay: immunoSEQ multiplex PCR; the TCRdb copy retains only in-frame clones and omits some. The repertoire consists of tens of thousands of clones, with around 85% occurring once and the leading ten covering approximately 17%. The chain carries TRBV6-5 and TRBJ1-1; D may be TRBD1 (5 bases). The sample taken for sequencing was peripheral blood. This sequence originates from a man in his forties with COVID-19, enrolled during active disease. The CDR3 sequence: CASSYDGAGTEAFF. The CDR3 DNA is TGTGCCAGCAGTTACGATGGGGCAGGGACTGAAGCTTTCTTT.